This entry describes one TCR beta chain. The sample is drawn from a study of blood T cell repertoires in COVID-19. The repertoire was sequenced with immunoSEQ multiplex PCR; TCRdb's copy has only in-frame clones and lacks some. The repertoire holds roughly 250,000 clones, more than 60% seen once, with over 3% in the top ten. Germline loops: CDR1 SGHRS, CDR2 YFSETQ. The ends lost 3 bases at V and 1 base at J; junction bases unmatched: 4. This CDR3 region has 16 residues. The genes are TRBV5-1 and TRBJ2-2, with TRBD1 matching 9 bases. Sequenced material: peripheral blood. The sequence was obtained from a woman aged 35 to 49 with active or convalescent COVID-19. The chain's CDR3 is CASSSSDRGNTGELFF. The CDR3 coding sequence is TGCGCCAGCAGCTCGTCGGACAGGGGGAACACCGGGGAGCTGTTTTTT.